The 5 T cell receptor beta chains presented below share a single source sample, sequenced in a study of blood T cell repertoires in COVID-19. TCRdb's copy holds only in-frame clones and misses some; the assay was immunoSEQ multiplex PCR. Counted here are roughly 250,000 clones, roughly 91% occurring once; the ten biggest clones make up 2.3%. Sequencing input: PBMCs or T cells enriched from blood (not recorded which). All receptors derive from a woman in her 40s with acute COVID-19.

The chain carries TRBV19 and TRBJ2-1; TRBD2 agrees at 10 bases. This CDR3 is built from 14 residues. Germline CDR1 LNHDA, CDR2 SQIVND (reference sequence). With V trimmed by 5 bases and J by 7 bases, 5 bases remained unmatched. The chain's CDR3 is CASSWLAGANEQFF. DNA for the CDR3: TGTGCCAGTAGTTGGCTAGCGGGAGCAAATGAGCAGTTCTTC.

V is TRBV7-2 and J is TRBJ2-2; D is possibly TRBD1 (5 bases). V dropped 5 bases and J dropped 6 bases, with 16 bases sitting between them. This CDR3 contains 15 residues. CDR1 and CDR2 (germline): SGHTA, FQGNSA. This chain's CDR3 is CASSPPGQGPGELFF. Here the CDR3 DNA reads TGTGCCAGCAGCCCTCCCGGGCAGGGCCCCGGGGAGCTGTTTTTT.

On this clone: This CDR3 is also generated by other DNA sequences in the sample. The chain employs TRBV2 and TRBJ1-1; D ambiguous. CDR1 and CDR2 (germline): SNHLY, FYNNEI. The V and J ends lost 4 bases and 1 base respectively, with 7 bases between them. The length of the CDR3 is 13 residues. The CDR3: CASSVEGNTEAFF. Written as DNA, the CDR3 is TGTGCCAGCAGTGTAGAGGGGAACACTGAAGCTTTCTTT.

The table lists this clone with a count of one. The chain carries TRBV5-1 and TRBJ1-4, with 8 positions matching TRBD1. The CDR3 runs to 15 residues. The V segment lost 4 bases and the J segment 8 bases; nucleotides outside the gene matches: 10. Per the germline V gene, CDR1 is SGHRS and CDR2 is YFSETQ. CDR3 amino acids: CASSQGQVDGEKLFF. CDR3 coding DNA: TGCGCCAGCAGCCAGGGACAGGTGGATGGGGAAAAACTGTTTTTT.

The rearrangement links TRBV6-6 to TRBJ2-1; D unclear. Germline CDR1 and CDR2: MNHNY and SVGAGI (reference sequence). The CDR3 covers 15 residues. Trimming stripped 2 bases from V and 3 bases from J, with 11 bases between. In nucleotides, the CDR3 is TGTGCCAGCAGTTACAACTTCGTCGTCTACAATGAGCAGTTCTTC. Protein product: CASSYNFVVYNEQFF.